Listed here are 32 T cell receptor beta chains from one sample, sequenced in a study of T-cell reconstitution after alpha-beta-depleted transplantation in children. It was with unique molecular identifiers that the TCRbeta library was prepared. TCRdb reprocessed the PCR reads via MiXCR and lists one record per CDR3 protein. In the table there are 70,000 to 95,000 distinct CDR3 sequences, about 12% of which are singletons. The sequences come from PBMCs from the stem cell graft donor, collected from the stem cell graft. These receptors all come from a human donor who donated a stem cell graft to a child with inherited bone marrow failure.

The table lists this clonotype with many counts. This chain links TRBV29-1 with TRBJ2-3; D not resolved. Trimming pared 3 bases from V and 1 base from J, leaving 5 bases between. CDR1 SQVTM and CDR2 ANQGSEA come from the germline V gene. This CDR3 contains 12 residues. The CDR3 spells CSVDPGTDTQYF. In DNA, the CDR3 is TGCAGCGTTGACCCGGGCACAGATACGCAGTATTTT.

This clonotype was seen ten or more times. This sequence joins TRBV7-9 and TRBJ1-1; 7 bases fit TRBD1. CDR3 length: 12 residues. V dropped 5 bases and J dropped 6; count of bases not matched to a gene: 3. Germline V lookup: CDR1 SEHNR, CDR2 FQNEAQ (reference sequence). The CDR3 DNA reads as TGTGCCAGCAGCCCAGGGGGGGCTGAAGCTTTCTTT. It yields the protein CASSPGGAEAFF.

In its sample, this clonotype was seen many times. The chain combines TRBV2 with TRBJ2-7, with D unclear. The V end lost 6 bases, the J end lost 5 bases, and 11 bases lay between the germline ends. CDR1 is SNHLY and CDR2 is FYNNEI in the germline V gene. CDR3 length: 12 amino acids. The CDR3 spells CASRADDHEQYF. The CDR3 nucleotides read TGTGCCAGCAGGGCTGACGACCACGAGCAGTACTTC.

This clonotype came up many times. The CDR3 loop is CASSGVPGTAELSSYNEQFF. The CDR3 DNA follows: TGTGCCAGCAGTGGGGTCCCCGGGACGGCGGAACTAAGCTCCTACAATGAGCAGTTCTTC. This chain links TRBV25-1 with TRBJ2-1; D may be TRBD1 or TRBD2 (5 bases each). V was trimmed by 4 bases and J by 0 bases, leaving 25 bases between them. CDR3 length: 20 amino acids. Germline-derived CDR1 and CDR2 are MGHDK and SYGVNS.

V and J are TRBV7-9 and TRBJ2-1; D unresolved. This CDR3 is 12 amino acids long. V lost 5 bases, J lost 7 bases, and 9 bases lay in between. Germline-derived CDR1 and CDR2 are SEHNR and FQNEAQ (reference sequence). DNA of the CDR3: TGTGCCAGCAGCCTAGGAGCAAATGAGCAGTTCTTC. Translating gives CASSLGANEQFF. The full variable domain, rest sourced from reference TRBV7-9 and TRBJ2-1, is DTGVSQNPRHKITKRGQNVTFRCDPISEHNRLYWYRQTLGQGPEFLTYFQNEAQLEKSRLLSDRFSAERPKGSFSTLEIQRTEQGDSAMYLCASSLGANEQFFGPGTRLTVL.

This clonotype was counted ten times or more. The chain combines TRBV12-3 or TRBV12-4 with TRBJ2-5; D not certain. This CDR3 region has 12 residues. The V end lost 3 bases, the J end lost 1 base, and 3 bases lay between the germline ends. Here the CDR3 reads CASSFSQETQYF. The CDR3 bases are TGTGCCAGCAGTTTTAGCCAAGAGACCCAGTACTTC.

This clonotype was seen many times. J is TRBJ2-1 and V is TRBV28; D might be TRBD1 (6 bases). Trimming removed 7 bases at V and 6 bases at J, with 13 bases between. Germline lookup yields CDR1 MDHEN and CDR2 SYDVKM. This CDR3 region has 13 residues. In nucleotides, the CDR3 is TGTGCCAGCACCTCTCAGGGGTCCAATGAGCAGTTCTTC. This gives the protein CASTSQGSNEQFF. Looking up the rest from reference TRBV28 and TRBJ2-1 gives the full variable domain: DVKVTQSSRYLVKRTGEKVFLECVQDMDHENMFWYRQDPGLGLRLIYFSYDVKMKEKGDIPEGYSVSREKKERFSLILESASTNQTSMYLCASTSQGSNEQFFGPGTRLTVL.

This clonotype was recorded many times. The rearrangement joins TRBV20-1 to TRBJ1-5; the D gene is possibly TRBD1 (5 bases). The length of the CDR3 is 16 residues. The V gene's germline CDR1 is DFQATT and CDR2 SNEGSKA (reference sequence). Deletions cut 0 bases from V and 2 bases from J, with 14 bases between. The DNA for the CDR3 is TGCAGTGCTAGAGATCGTTGGGGGACGGGCAATCAGCCCCAGCATTTT. It specifies CSARDRWGTGNQPQHF.

The genes are TRBV5-6 and TRBJ2-4, with D unclear. V gave up 0 bases and J gave up 6 bases, with 4 bases separating them. The germline gives CDR1 SGHDT, CDR2 YYEEEE. The length of the CDR3 is 12 residues. The CDR3 DNA reads TGTGCCAGCAGCTTGGGGGGAAACATTCAGTACTTC. It is translated as CASSLGGNIQYF.

V gene TRBV4-3 combines with J gene TRBJ2-7; 7 bases fit TRBD1. The ends lost 0 bases at V and 4 bases at J; junction bases unmatched: 6. Germline values: CDR1 LGHNA, CDR2 YSLEER. This CDR3 contains 15 residues. The CDR3: CASSQDHRGYYEQYF. The CDR3 DNA reads TGCGCCAGCAGCCAAGATCACAGGGGATATTACGAGCAGTACTTC.

J is TRBJ1-2 and V is TRBV3-1; possible D gene TRBD1, 6 bases. V was pared by 1 base and J by 7 bases, with 16 bases between. Germline values: CDR1 LGHDT, CDR2 YNNKEL (reference sequence). This CDR3 is 15 amino acids long. The CDR3 nucleotides read TGTGCCAGCAGCCAAGTGGGGGGCCTTATCTTTGGCTACACCTTC. This codes for CASSQVGGLIFGYTF.

This clonotype is classed as medium-sized. This rearrangement joins TRBV5-1 to TRBJ2-3; TRBD2 matches at 9 bases. The length of the CDR3 is 15 residues. V was pared by 5 bases and J by 0 bases, with 4 bases of the junction left unmatched. In germline, CDR1 is SGHRS, CDR2 YFSETQ. The CDR3 sequence: CASRFLAGSTDTQYF. The CDR3 nucleotides are TGCGCCAGCAGATTTCTAGCGGGAAGCACAGATACGCAGTATTTT.

This clonotype has a count of ten or more. V is TRBV29-1 and J is TRBJ2-2; TRBD2 is a possible D gene (6 bases). Deletions cut 0 bases from V and 6 bases from J, with 14 bases between. The CDR3 sequence is 15 residues long. In germline, CDR1 is SQVTM, CDR2 ANQGSEA. This chain's CDR3 is CSVEDWGDEAGELFF. The CDR3 DNA follows: TGCAGCGTTGAAGATTGGGGGGATGAGGCCGGGGAGCTGTTTTTT.

In this sample, this clonotype turned up many times. This rearrangement joins TRBV12-3 or TRBV12-4 to TRBJ1-1, with D unclear. This CDR3 comprises 13 residues. Trimming took 3 bases from V and 11 from J, leaving 16 bases between them. The CDR3 sequence is CASSFANQAEAFF. In DNA, the CDR3 is TGTGCCAGCAGTTTCGCCAACCAAGCGGAGGCTTTCTTT.

There are many counts of this clonotype. The chain links TRBV7-2 to TRBJ1-4, with D hard to call. V lost 6 bases to trimming and J lost 4 bases, with 15 bases between them. This CDR3 comprises 15 residues. Germline V gene data show CDR1 as SGHTA and CDR2 as FQGNSA. The CDR3 DNA follows: TGTGCCAGCAGACCGACGCGTGCCCTTAATGAAAAACTGTTTTTT. It codes for CASRPTRALNEKLFF.

This clonotype was seen repeatedly, ten times or more. J is TRBJ1-1 and V is TRBV4-1, with D perhaps TRBD1 (6 bases). Germline V lookup: CDR1 MGHRA, CDR2 YSYEKL. V lost 2 bases and J lost 7, with 20 bases in between. CDR3 length: 16 residues. In DNA form, the CDR3 reads TGCGCCAGCAGCCAACCCGACCCCCTGGGAGGGGGTGAAGCTTTCTTT. Its protein product is CASSQPDPLGGGEAFF.

This clonotype has a count of ten or more. The rearrangement joins TRBV19 to TRBJ1-5; possibly TRBD1 for D (5 bases). The CDR3 is made up of 16 amino acids. V was cut by 7 bases and J by 0 bases, with 16 bases left in between. Looked up from germline, CDR1 is LNHDA and CDR2 is SQIVND (reference sequence). The CDR3, as DNA: TGTGCCAGTAAGACAAATTCAGGGCATAGCAATCAGCCCCAGCATTTT. Amino acid sequence: CASKTNSGHSNQPQHF.

In regard to this clonotype: One end of the junction is discordant with germline, which a read error may explain. J is TRBJ2-2 and V is TRBV3-1; 13 positions match TRBD2. Germline V gene lookup returns CDR1 LGHDT and CDR2 YNNKEL (reference sequence). The CDR3 length is 16 residues. DNA for the CDR3: TGTGCCTCCTCCAACCGGACTAGCGGGGGCCACGGGGACCTGTTTTTT. Translating gives CASSNRTSGGHGDLFF.

Many counts were recorded for this clonotype. This chain links TRBV2 with TRBJ2-1; D is unresolved. Trimming removed 1 base at V and 4 bases at J, with 14 bases between. CDR3 size: 16 residues. Germline-derived CDR1 and CDR2 are SNHLY and FYNNEI. CDR3 residues: CASSEEGLWGYNEQFF. Here the CDR3 DNA reads TGTGCCAGCAGTGAAGAAGGCCTTTGGGGTTACAATGAGCAGTTCTTC.

The chain uses TRBV29-1 and TRBJ2-2; 7 bases are a match to TRBD1. The CDR3 runs to 17 residues. Germline values: CDR1 SQVTM, CDR2 ANQGSEA. Losses at the gene ends were 0 bases for V and 6 bases for J; bases not matched to a gene: 13. The CDR3 DNA is TGCAGCGTTGAAGATCCTTTAGGGGGCAGGGTCCCCGGGGAGCTGTTTTTT. This gives the protein CSVEDPLGGRVPGELFF.

This clonotype has only a few counts. The chain employs TRBV7-2 and TRBJ2-7; D is unclear. This CDR3 is built from 17 residues. From germline, CDR1 is SGHTA and CDR2 FQGNSA. V dropped 0 bases and J dropped 0 bases, with 15 bases sitting between them. In DNA, the CDR3 is TGTGCCAGCAGCTTAGCTCCCCTGGCGGAGCCCTCCTACGAGCAGTACTTC. Translation: CASSLAPLAEPSYEQYF.

This clonotype turned up a few times. The rearrangement joins TRBV7-2 to TRBJ2-7; D may match TRBD1 or TRBD2 (5 bases each). V was trimmed by 5 bases and J by 2 bases, leaving 10 bases between them. The CDR3 runs to 13 residues. Looked up from germline, CDR1 is SGHTA and CDR2 is FQGNSA. CDR3 in amino acids: CASSVGPTYEQYF. The CDR3 DNA sequence: TGTGCCAGCAGCGTGGGACCGACCTACGAGCAGTACTTC.

Many counts were recorded for this clonotype. V is TRBV7-8 and J is TRBJ2-7, with D uncertain. CDR1 and CDR2 from the germline V gene are SGHVS and FQNEAQ. V shed 3 bases and J shed 4 bases, with 16 bases lying between them. The CDR3 is 15 amino acids. The CDR3 bases are TGTGCCAGCAGCTTGAACTCCCGAGCTGCGTACGAGCAGTACTTC. This translates into CASSLNSRAAYEQYF. Combining the CDR3 with reference TRBV7-8 and TRBJ2-7 gives the whole variable domain GAGVSQSPRYKVAKRGQDVALRCDPISGHVSLFWYQQALGQGPEFLTYFQNEAQLDKSGLPSDRFFAERPEGSVSTLKIQRTQQEDSAVYLCASSLNSRAAYEQYFGPGTRLTVT.

At least ten counts were recorded for this clonotype. The chain has TRBV5-1 and TRBJ2-3; TRBD1 or TRBD2 may be the D gene (5 bases each). Trimming cost V 0 bases and J 9 bases, with 11 bases left between them. Germline V CDR1 and CDR2: SGHRS, YFSETQ. The CDR3 contains 13 residues. CDR3 amino acids: CASSLGGAPTQYF. The CDR3 region has the DNA TGCGCCAGCAGCTTGGGAGGGGCGCCGACGCAGTATTTT.

This clonotype was recorded at least ten times. The chain employs TRBV20-1 and TRBJ2-7; the D gene is possibly TRBD1 (5 bases). CDR3 length: 12 amino acids. V was clipped by 2 bases and J by 6 bases, with 11 bases between them. In germline, CDR1 is DFQATT, CDR2 SNEGSKA (reference sequence). CDR3 in amino acids: CSARSRQTEQYF. The CDR3 bases are TGCAGTGCTAGATCGAGACAGACCGAGCAGTACTTC.

V and J are TRBV5-6 and TRBJ2-3, with a tentative D call TRBD2 (6 bases). CDR1 and CDR2 (germline): SGHDT, YYEEEE. CDR3 length: 16 amino acids. Trimming left V 3 bases short and J 2 bases short, with 16 bases between. CDR3 sequence: CASSSFSVAATDTQYF. The CDR3 bases are TGTGCCAGCAGCTCTTTTTCGGTAGCGGCCACAGATACGCAGTATTTT.

The table lists this clonotype with many counts. The genes are TRBV2 and TRBJ2-5, with 14 bases identical to TRBD2. This CDR3 contains 18 residues. V dropped 0 bases and J dropped 2; count of bases not matched to a gene: 5. The germline V gene has CDR1 SNHLY and CDR2 FYNNEI. The CDR3 sequence is CASSEAGLAGGSQETQYF. The CDR3 DNA is TGTGCCAGCAGTGAAGCCGGACTAGCGGGAGGAAGTCAAGAGACCCAGTACTTC.

This clonotype was detected a few times. The chain couples TRBV6-2 or TRBV6-3 to TRBJ2-7, with D unclear. The CDR3 totals 12 residues. Germline V gene sequence: CDR1 MNHEY, CDR2 SVGEGT. V lost 3 bases and J lost 5, with 8 bases in between. The CDR3 sequence is CASSYGSNEQYF. CDR3 DNA: TGTGCCAGCAGTTATGGAAGTAACGAGCAGTACTTC.

This clonotype has at least ten counts. V usage is TRBV3-1 and J usage is TRBJ2-5, with D maybe TRBD2 (9 bases). This CDR3 has 14 residues. CDR1 and CDR2 (germline): LGHDT, YNNKEL (reference sequence). With 11 bases removed from V and 5 bases from J, the gap between germline ends came to 21 bases. CDR3 nucleotide sequence: TGTGCCTCTGACGGCGGGGGGGACAGGGAGACCCAGTACTTC. The encoded protein is CASDGGGDRETQYF.

Many counts were recorded for this clonotype. J is TRBJ2-7 and V is TRBV10-3, with D perhaps matching TRBD1 (5 bases). CDR3 length equals 15 residues. Germline CDR1 and CDR2: ENHRY and SYGVKD. The V and J ends lost 6 bases and 7 bases respectively, with 22 bases between them. In nucleotides, the CDR3 is TGTGCCATCAGACCCGAAGACAGCTTCTCGGAGGAGCAGTACTTC. Its protein is CAIRPEDSFSEEQYF.

This clonotype was observed at least ten times. V usage is TRBV7-9 and J usage is TRBJ1-1, with 9 bases fitting TRBD1. CDR3 length equals 15 residues. Germline V gene lookup returns CDR1 SEHNR and CDR2 FQNEAQ (reference sequence). V lost 4 bases to trimming and J lost 1 base; unmatched junction nucleotides: 4. Here the CDR3 DNA reads TGTGCCAGCAGCTCCGGACAGGGGCGGAACACTGAAGCTTTCTTT. This translates into CASSSGQGRNTEAFF.

This clonotype was observed at least ten times. CDR3 in amino acids: CASSLRTGGNQPQHF. The CDR3 region has the DNA TGTGCCAGCAGTTTAAGGACAGGGGGTAATCAGCCCCAGCATTTT. V usage is TRBV28 and J usage is TRBJ1-5, with 10 bases fitting TRBD1. J was trimmed by 4 bases and V by 2 bases; bases with no gene match: 2. The CDR3 contains 15 residues. From germline, CDR1 is MDHEN and CDR2 SYDVKM.